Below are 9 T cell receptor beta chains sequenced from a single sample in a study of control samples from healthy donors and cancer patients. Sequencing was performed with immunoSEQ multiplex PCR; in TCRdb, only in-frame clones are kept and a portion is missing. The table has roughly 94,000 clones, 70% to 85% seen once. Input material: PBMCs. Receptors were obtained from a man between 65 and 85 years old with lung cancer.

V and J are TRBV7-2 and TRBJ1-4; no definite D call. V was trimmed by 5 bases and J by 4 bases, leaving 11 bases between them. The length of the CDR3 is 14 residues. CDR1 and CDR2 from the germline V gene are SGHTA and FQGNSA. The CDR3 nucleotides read TGTGCCAGCAGCCGGAGCTCTGATAATGAAAAACTGTTTTTT. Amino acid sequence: CASSRSSDNEKLFF.

The CDR3 loop is CSASFRTGGPHEQYF. The CDR3 DNA sequence: TGCAGTGCTAGTTTTCGGACAGGGGGCCCCCACGAGCAGTACTTC. The chain has TRBV20-1 and TRBJ2-7, with 11 bases lining up with TRBD1. V shed 3 bases and J 5 bases; nucleotides not matched to a gene: 9. The CDR3 sequence is 15 residues long. CDR1 DFQATT and CDR2 SNEGSKA come from the germline V gene (reference sequence).

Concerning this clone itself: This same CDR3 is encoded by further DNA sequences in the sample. The CDR3 region is CASSRQGYGYTF. CDR3 bases: TGTGCCAGTAGTCGACAGGGCTATGGCTACACCTTC. V is TRBV19 and J is TRBJ1-2, with 7 bases fitting TRBD1. The CDR3 is 12 amino acids. The V gene's germline CDR1 is LNHDA and CDR2 SQIVND (reference sequence). Trimming cost V 5 bases and J 4 bases; bases outside gene matches: 1.

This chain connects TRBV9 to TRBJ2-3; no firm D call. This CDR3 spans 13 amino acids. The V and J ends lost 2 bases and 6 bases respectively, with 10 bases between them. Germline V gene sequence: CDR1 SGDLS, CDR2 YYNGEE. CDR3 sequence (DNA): TGTGCCAGCAGCGTCCCCGTGGACGATACGCAGTATTTT. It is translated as CASSVPVDDTQYF.

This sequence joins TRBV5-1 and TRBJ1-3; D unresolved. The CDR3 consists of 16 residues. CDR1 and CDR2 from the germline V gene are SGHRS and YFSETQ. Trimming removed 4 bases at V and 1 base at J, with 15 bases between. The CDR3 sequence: CASSLSGPFSGNTIYF. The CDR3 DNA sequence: TGCGCCAGCAGCCTCTCGGGCCCCTTTTCTGGAAACACCATATATTTT.

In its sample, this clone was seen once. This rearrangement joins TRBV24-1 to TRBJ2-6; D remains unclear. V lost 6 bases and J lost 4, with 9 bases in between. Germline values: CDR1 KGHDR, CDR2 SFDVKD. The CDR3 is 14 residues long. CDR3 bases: TGTGCCACCAGTCTATCCCGGGGGGCCAACGTCCTGACTTTC. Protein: CATSLSRGANVLTF.

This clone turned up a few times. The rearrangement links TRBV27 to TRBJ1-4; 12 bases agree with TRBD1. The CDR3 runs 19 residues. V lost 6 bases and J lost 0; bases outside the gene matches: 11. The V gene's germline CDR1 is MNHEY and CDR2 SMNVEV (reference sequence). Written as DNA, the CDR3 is TGTGCCAGCAGCCTCGGGACAGGGGGCCGAGATGCAACTAATGAAAAACTGTTTTTT. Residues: CASSLGTGGRDATNEKLFF.

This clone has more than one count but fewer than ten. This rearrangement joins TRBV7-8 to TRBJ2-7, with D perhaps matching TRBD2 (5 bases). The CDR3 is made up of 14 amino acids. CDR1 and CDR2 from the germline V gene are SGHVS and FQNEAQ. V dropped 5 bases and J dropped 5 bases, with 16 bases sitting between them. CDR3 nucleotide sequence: TGTGCCAGCAGCCTCGGGGAACCTCCCAACGAGCAGTACTTC. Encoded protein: CASSLGEPPNEQYF.

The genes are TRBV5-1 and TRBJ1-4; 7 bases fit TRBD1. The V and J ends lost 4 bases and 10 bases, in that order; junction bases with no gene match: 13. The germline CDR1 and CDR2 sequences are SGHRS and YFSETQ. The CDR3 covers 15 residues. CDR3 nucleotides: TGCGCCAGCAGCCGGGGGGACAGAGAGAGGGGAAAACTGTTTTTT. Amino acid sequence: CASSRGDRERGKLFF.